Below are 28 T cell receptor beta chains sequenced from a single sample in a study of identical twins (dated by TCRdb to about 2016). The library was built by means of 5' RACE. Sequencing instrument: Illumina HiSeq 2000. The public reads were reanalyzed by TCRdb: fastp trimming at Q25, MiXCR alignment, in-frame beta chains only. When rows share a CDR3 protein, they turn into one entry using the most common DNA and genes. The sample table lists a few hundred thousand distinct CDR3 sequences, 15% to 20% of them with a count of one. Clones ranked in the top ten supply about 12% of the sample. The specimen was naive T cells sorted from blood. The sample's cell subset or site label is to be understood as: cells isolated with a human naive T-cell isolation kit. The source of these receptors is a man in his fifties or sixties in good health.

J is TRBJ2-3 and V is TRBV7-9; D is unresolved. Deletions cut 3 bases from V and 9 bases from J, with 10 bases between. The germline CDR1 and CDR2 sequences are SEHNR and FQNEAQ (reference sequence). This CDR3 is 12 amino acids long. The CDR3 sequence: CASSLESDTQYF. In DNA form, the CDR3 reads TGTGCCAGCAGCTTGGAGTCGGACACGCAGTATTTT.

The genes are TRBV11-2 and TRBJ1-3, with no clear D. Trimming removed 3 bases from V and 1 base from J, with 10 bases in between. The CDR3 consists of 15 residues. Germline CDR1 and CDR2: SGHAT and FQNNGV. The CDR3 DNA follows: TGTGCCAGCAGCTTGAACGCAATTTCTGGAAACACCATATATTTT. The encoded protein is CASSLNAISGNTIYF. Using reference TRBV11-2 and TRBJ1-3 for the parts outside the CDR3, the full variable domain is EAGVAQSPRYKIIEKRQSVAFWCNPISGHATLYWYQQILGQGPKLLIQFQNNGVVDDSQLPKDRFSAERLKGVDSTLKIQPAKLEDSAVYLCASSLNAISGNTIYFGEGSWLTVV.

This clonotype occurred many times. This chain links TRBV20-1 with TRBJ2-5; no firm D call. V was pared by 5 bases and J by 7 bases, with 23 bases between. The CDR3 has 15 residues. Germline V gives CDR1 DFQATT, CDR2 SNEGSKA (reference sequence). The CDR3 is CSASLPGLESGTQYF. CDR3 in DNA: TGCAGTGCTTCTCTGCCGGGCCTAGAGTCGGGGACCCAGTACTTC.

This clonotype has a handful of counts. The chain is built from TRBV7-2 and TRBJ2-5; D is uncertain. Germline lookup yields CDR1 SGHTA and CDR2 FQGNSA. The CDR3 is 14 residues long. The V end lost 1 base, the J end lost 5 bases, and 11 bases lay between the germline ends. In DNA, the CDR3 is TGTGCCAGCAGCTTAGACCGGCTCTCGGAGACCCAGTACTTC. Amino acids: CASSLDRLSETQYF. Looking up the rest from reference TRBV7-2 and TRBJ2-5 gives the full variable domain: GAGVSQSPSNKVTEKGKDVELRCDPISGHTALYWYRQSLGQGLEFLIYFQGNSAPDKSGLPSDRFSAERTGGSVSTLTIQRTQQEDSAVYLCASSLDRLSETQYFGPGTRLLVL.

This clonotype turned up a few times. The genes are TRBV11-2 and TRBJ2-7, with D possibly being TRBD1 (6 bases). V shed 6 bases and J shed 4 bases, with 13 bases lying between them. Germline V gene sequence: CDR1 SGHAT, CDR2 FQNNGV. The CDR3 loop spans 13 amino acids. CDR3 nucleotides: TGTGCCAGCAGTCCTTTCGGACAGTACGAGCAGTACTTC. It translates to CASSPFGQYEQYF.

This clonotype was observed a few times. The CDR3 nucleotides are TGCGCCAGCAGCCAAGATCTTGAGACGTTAAGCTCCTACGAGCAGTACTTC. Protein product: CASSQDLETLSSYEQYF. The V and J genes are TRBV4-3 and TRBJ2-7; D uncertain. Germline assignment: CDR1 LGHNA and CDR2 YSLEER. The ends were cut back, 0 bases at V and 0 bases at J, with 15 bases in the middle. CDR3 size: 17 residues.

V usage is TRBV19 and J usage is TRBJ2-7; D is tentatively TRBD1 or TRBD2 (5 bases each). Trimming cost V 1 base and J 6 bases, with 13 bases left between them. This CDR3 is 14 amino acids long. Germline V gene lookup returns CDR1 LNHDA and CDR2 SQIVND (reference sequence). The CDR3 bases are TGTGCCAGTAGTATAGGGGACCCCGCCGCCGAGCAGTACTTC. Translated, it gives CASSIGDPAAEQYF.

This rearrangement joins TRBV10-3 to TRBJ2-3; D perhaps matches TRBD2 (5 bases). CDR1 and CDR2 (germline): ENHRY, SYGVKD. Between the trimmed V and J ends, which lost 6 bases and 1 base, there was a span of 17 bases. CDR3 length: 16 amino acids. CDR3 residues: CAIRRDGSTRTDTQYF. The CDR3 coding sequence is TGTGCCATCAGGAGGGATGGTTCTACTCGCACAGATACGCAGTATTTT.

This clonotype was found many times. The V and J genes are TRBV27 and TRBJ2-7; 9 nucleotides agree with TRBD2. V gave up 1 base and J gave up 2 bases; unmatched junction bases: 3. The CDR3 runs 15 residues. CDR1 is MNHEY, CDR2 SMNVEV, per germline (reference sequence). Here the CDR3 reads CASSLLAGGPYEQYF. The CDR3 DNA reads as TGTGCCAGCAGTTTATTGGCGGGGGGGCCCTACGAGCAGTACTTC.

This clonotype was seen repeatedly, ten times or more. This chain joins TRBV5-4 and TRBJ1-1, with D maybe TRBD1 (6 bases). The V end was cut by 2 bases, the J end by 11 bases, with 16 bases between. Germline values: CDR1 SGHNT, CDR2 YYREEE (reference sequence). The length of the CDR3 is 13 residues. CDR3 amino acids: CASSLHGGNGAFF. In DNA form, the CDR3 reads TGTGCCAGCAGCTTACACGGGGGCAATGGGGCTTTCTTT.

This clonotype was recorded many times. V is TRBV30 and J is TRBJ1-5, with a possible D match to TRBD1 (5 bases). The V end was cut by 0 bases, the J end by 4 bases, with 10 bases between. The CDR3 consists of 14 residues. Germline V gene data show CDR1 as GTSNPN and CDR2 as SVGIG (reference sequence). This chain's CDR3 is CAWSVGGGNQPQHF. CDR3 sequence (DNA): TGTGCCTGGAGTGTGGGGGGAGGGAATCAGCCCCAGCATTTT.

V gene TRBV6-2 or TRBV6-3 combines with J gene TRBJ2-7; D possibly corresponds to TRBD1 (6 bases). CDR1 is MNHEY and CDR2 is SVGEGT in the germline V gene. CDR3 length: 14 residues. V was trimmed by 2 bases and J by 6 bases, leaving 14 bases between them. The CDR3 spells CASSYGRGMREQYF. The CDR3 region has the DNA TGTGCCAGCAGTTACGGCAGGGGAATGCGCGAGCAGTACTTC.

Many counts were recorded for this clonotype. This chain uses TRBV29-1 with TRBJ1-1; D ambiguous. Trimming removed 3 bases from V and 3 bases from J, with 2 bases in between. Germline values: CDR1 SQVTM, CDR2 ANQGSEA. The CDR3 totals 10 residues. CDR3 protein: CSVEDTEAFF. The CDR3 bases are TGCAGCGTTGAGGACACTGAAGCTTTCTTT.

V usage is TRBV5-1 and J usage is TRBJ1-4; 7 positions agree with TRBD1. With 1 base clipped from V and 5 bases from J, the junction kept 2 bases outside the gene matches. The CDR3 extends over 14 amino acids. Germline lookup yields CDR1 SGHRS and CDR2 YFSETQ. The chain's CDR3 is CASSLMTGNEKLFF. In DNA form, the CDR3 reads TGCGCCAGCAGCTTGATGACAGGGAATGAAAAACTGTTTTTT.

This clonotype was seen only once. V usage is TRBV11-2 and J usage is TRBJ2-2; 9 positions match TRBD1. J was trimmed by 6 bases and V by 5 bases; bases with no gene match: 7. This CDR3 contains 15 residues. Looked up from germline, CDR1 is SGHAT and CDR2 is FQNNGV. CDR3 residues: CASSNRDRVPGELFF. Written as DNA, the CDR3 is TGTGCCAGCAGCAACCGGGACAGGGTCCCCGGGGAGCTGTTTTTT.

This rearrangement joins TRBV24-1 to TRBJ2-7, with 7 bases that match TRBD2. This CDR3 spans 14 amino acids. The germline V gene encodes CDR1 KGHDR and CDR2 SFDVKD. J gave up 6 bases and V 0 bases, and 4 bases lay outside the gene matches. CDR3 sequence reads: CATSDLIPGGEQYF. CDR3 nucleotides: TGTGCCACCAGTGATTTGATCCCGGGGGGCGAGCAGTACTTC.

This chain uses TRBV27 with TRBJ1-1; TRBD1 is a possible D gene (5 bases). CDR1 MNHEY and CDR2 SMNVEV come from the germline V gene (reference sequence). Trimming removed 6 bases from V and 3 bases from J, with 14 bases in between. This CDR3 has 14 residues. DNA of the CDR3: TGTGCCAGCAGCCCAAGGTGGGGGGACACTGAAGCTTTCTTT. Amino acid sequence: CASSPRWGDTEAFF.

This clonotype was counted once. This chain links TRBV12-3 or TRBV12-4 with TRBJ2-3; 8 positions agree with TRBD1. V dropped 2 bases and J dropped 6; count of bases not matched to a gene: 7. There are 15 residues in the CDR3. CDR3: CASSLRSGGWDTQYF. CDR3 coding DNA: TGTGCCAGCAGTTTAAGGTCAGGGGGCTGGGATACGCAGTATTTT.

This clonotype was found many times. The chain uses TRBV29-1 and TRBJ2-2; D call uncertain. The CDR3 is made up of 13 amino acids. V lost 7 bases and J lost 1, with 10 bases in between. Germline V gene data show CDR1 as SQVTM and CDR2 as ANQGSEA. In nucleotides, the CDR3 is TGCAGCGCCAGTAGACAGAACACCGGGGAGCTGTTTTTT. The encoded protein is CSASRQNTGELFF.

This clonotype has a single count. J is TRBJ1-6 and V is TRBV20-1, with D possibly being TRBD1 (6 bases). The germline CDR1 and CDR2 sequences are DFQATT and SNEGSKA (reference sequence). V was clipped by 1 base and J by 9 bases, with 7 bases between them. CDR3 length equals 12 residues. The CDR3 region has the DNA TGCAGTGCTAGAGGGACAGCTTCACCCCTCCACTTT. It yields the protein CSARGTASPLHF.

This clonotype was counted ten times or more. This rearrangement joins TRBV7-9 to TRBJ2-7; no firm D call. Germline V gene sequence: CDR1 SEHNR, CDR2 FQNEAQ (reference sequence). The CDR3 runs to 14 residues. With 5 bases removed from V and 2 bases from J, the gap between germline ends came to 13 bases. The CDR3, as DNA: TGTGCCAGCAGCCCCCGGGTACCAACCTACGAGCAGTACTTC. Residues: CASSPRVPTYEQYF.

This clonotype turned up a few times. The chain joins TRBV14 to TRBJ2-3, with no clear D. This CDR3 spans 13 amino acids. Germline V gives CDR1 SGHDN, CDR2 FVKESK. V gave up 2 bases and J gave up 6 bases, with 9 bases separating them. The CDR3 sequence: CASSQFARDTQYF. CDR3 nucleotide sequence: TGTGCCAGCAGCCAATTTGCACGCGATACGCAGTATTTT.

The J gene is TRBJ1-3, the V gene TRBV25-1; possible D gene TRBD1, 6 bases. This CDR3 has 15 residues. The germline CDR1 and CDR2 sequences are MGHDK and SYGVNS. V was cut by 3 bases and J by 7 bases, with 16 bases left in between. CDR3 in amino acids: CASSDTGTKGNTIYF. For the CDR3, the DNA is TGTGCCAGCAGTGATACGGGGACAAAGGGGAACACCATATATTTT.

About this clonotype itself: One base away lies a much larger clone, so this may be a sequencing read error. The rearrangement uses TRBV9 and TRBJ2-3; maybe TRBD1 (6 bases). The length of the CDR3 is 13 residues. The germline V gene has CDR1 SGDLS and CDR2 YYNGEE. CDR3: CASSSRDTDTRYF. CDR3 DNA sequence: TGTGCCAGCAGCAGCCGGGACACAGACACGCGGTATTTT.

A few counts support this clonotype. The rearrangement uses TRBV5-4 and TRBJ2-5, with D perhaps being TRBD1 or TRBD2 (5 bases each). The germline V gene has CDR1 SGHNT and CDR2 YYREEE (reference sequence). The CDR3 spans 15 residues. Trimming stripped 4 bases from V and 2 bases from J, with 15 bases between. The CDR3 loop reads CASSAGTDGQETQYF. CDR3 bases: TGTGCCAGCAGCGCTGGGACCGACGGTCAAGAGACCCAGTACTTC.

In its sample, this clonotype was seen many times. This chain uses TRBV20-1 with TRBJ2-7; tentative D call: TRBD1 (6 bases). Between the trimmed V and J ends, which lost 5 bases and 5 bases, there was a span of 19 bases. The V gene's germline CDR1 is DFQATT and CDR2 SNEGSKA (reference sequence). This CDR3 contains 14 residues. The CDR3 nucleotides are TGCAGTGCTCCAACAGGGAGACGGTTTGACGAGCAGTACTTC. This gives the protein CSAPTGRRFDEQYF.

Ten or more counts support this clonotype. V is TRBV4-3 and J is TRBJ2-7; unclear D gene. V lost 0 bases to trimming and J lost 5 bases, with 14 bases between them. CDR3 length equals 15 residues. The germline gives CDR1 LGHNA, CDR2 YSLEER. In DNA form, the CDR3 reads TGCGCCAGCAGCCAAGATAGGCACCGGTCTAACGAGCAGTACTTC. Translating it yields CASSQDRHRSNEQYF.

This clonotype was recorded a few times. This rearrangement joins TRBV20-1 to TRBJ1-1, with D perhaps TRBD1 (6 bases). The CDR3 consists of 12 residues. Germline assignment: CDR1 DFQATT and CDR2 SNEGSKA (reference sequence). Trimming removed 5 bases from V and 3 bases from J, with 10 bases in between. The CDR3 spells CSAQQGHTEAFF. In DNA form, the CDR3 reads TGCAGTGCTCAACAGGGACACACTGAAGCTTTCTTT.